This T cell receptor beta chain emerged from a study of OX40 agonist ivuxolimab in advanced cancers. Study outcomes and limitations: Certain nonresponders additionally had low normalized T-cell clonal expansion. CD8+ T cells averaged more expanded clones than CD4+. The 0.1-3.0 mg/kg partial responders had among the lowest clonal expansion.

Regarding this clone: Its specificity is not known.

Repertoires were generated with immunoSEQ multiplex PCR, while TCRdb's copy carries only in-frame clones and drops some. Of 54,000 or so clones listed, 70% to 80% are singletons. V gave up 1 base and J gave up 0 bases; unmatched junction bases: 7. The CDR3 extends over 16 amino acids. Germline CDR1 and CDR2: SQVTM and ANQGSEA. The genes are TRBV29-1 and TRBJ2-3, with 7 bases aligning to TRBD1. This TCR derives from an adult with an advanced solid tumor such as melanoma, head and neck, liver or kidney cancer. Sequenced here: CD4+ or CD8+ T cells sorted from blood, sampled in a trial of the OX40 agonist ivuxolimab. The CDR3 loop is CSVEGGQVTSTDTQYF. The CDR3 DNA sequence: TGCAGCGTTGAAGGAGGACAGGTGACTAGCACAGATACGCAGTATTTT.